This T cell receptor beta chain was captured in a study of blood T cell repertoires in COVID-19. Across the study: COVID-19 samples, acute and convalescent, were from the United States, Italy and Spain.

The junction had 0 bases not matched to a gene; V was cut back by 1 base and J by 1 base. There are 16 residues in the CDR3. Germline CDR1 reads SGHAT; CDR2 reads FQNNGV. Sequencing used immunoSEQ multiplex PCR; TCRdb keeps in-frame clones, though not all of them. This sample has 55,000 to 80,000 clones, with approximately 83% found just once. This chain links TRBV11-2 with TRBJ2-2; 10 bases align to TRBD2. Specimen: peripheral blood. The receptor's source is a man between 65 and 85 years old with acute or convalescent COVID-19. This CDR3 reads CASSLASGGNTGELFF. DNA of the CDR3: TGTGCCAGCAGCTTAGCTAGCGGGGGGAACACCGGGGAGCTGTTTTTT.